Listed below are T cell receptor beta chains from one sample, sequenced in a study of blood T cell repertoires in COVID-19. The data were produced by immunoSEQ multiplex PCR, yet TCRdb's version contains in-frame clones alone and is incomplete. The sample includes about 360,000 clones, less than 90% of them seen just once. Material for sequencing was peripheral blood. Receptors were obtained from a woman aged 55 to 70 with COVID-19, enrolled during active disease. Each CDR3 is given with its conserved first and last residue. The D gene is left open where the match is weak. The size entry is marked missing in some rows and otherwise reads once, few, many or a size class.

size,D,length,J,V,DNA,CDR3
-,TRBD2,19,TRBJ2-7,TRBV11-3,TGTGCCAGCAGCTTGGGCAAGCAAAAACTAGCGGGGGGGCCTTACGAGCAGTACTTC,CASSLGKQKLAGGPYEQYF
-,-,16,TRBJ1-2,TRBV15,TGTGCCACCAGCGCGGCTGCCAACAGGGAAGGGTATGGCTACACCTTC,CATSAAANREGYGYTF
-,-,15,TRBJ2-7,TRBV6-5,TGTGCCAGCAGTTACTCGACAATGGCGGGCTACGAGCAGTACTTC,CASSYSTMAGYEQYF
-,TRBD2,16,TRBJ2-1,TRBV9,TGTGCCAGCAGCGTAGTTGTAGCGGGGGGGTACAATGAGCAGTTCTTC,CASSVVVAGGYNEQFF
-,TRBD1,15,TRBJ1-2,TRBV19,TGTGCCAGTAGTCCCCGGACAGGGATGCTCTATGGCTACACCTTC,CASSPRTGMLYGYTF
-,TRBD1,14,TRBJ1-6,TRBV6-5,TGTGCCAGCAGTTCCGACGACAGGGTTGCACCCCTCCACTTT,CASSSDDRVAPLHF
few,-,14,TRBJ1-6,TRBV19,TGTGCCAGTAGTATCGACACTCGAGATTCACCCCTCCACTTT,CASSIDTRDSPLHF
-,-,12,TRBJ2-3,TRBV24-1,TGTGCCACCAGTGACCTTCTAGATACGCAGTATTTT,CATSDLLDTQYF
-,TRBD1,18,TRBJ1-6,TRBV5-1,TGCGCCAGCAGCTACCTCCCTAGAGGGGGCGATTTCTATTCACCCCTCCACTTT,CASSYLPRGGDFYSPLHF
-,TRBD1,13,TRBJ2-7,TRBV6-5,TGTGCCAGCAGACCGGGACAGGGTCGCGAGCAGTACTTC,CASRPGQGREQYF
-,TRBD1,15,TRBJ1-5,TRBV11-2,TGTGCCAGCAGCCACGGGACAGGGGACAATCAGCCCCAGCATTTT,CASSHGTGDNQPQHF
once,TRBD1,15,TRBJ1-6,TRBV7-2,TGTGCCAGCAGTGGAGGAGGGGGCCGGAATTCACCCCTCCACTTT,CASSGGGGRNSPLHF
once,-,13,TRBJ1-1,TRBV20-1,TGCAGTGCTAGTAGACAGGAAAGCACTGAAGCTTTCTTT,CSASRQESTEAFF
-,-,15,TRBJ2-1,TRBV5-1,TGCGCCAGCAGCTTTACAGGGCCCCCTAACAATGAGCAGTTCTTC,CASSFTGPPNNEQFF
-,TRBD1,15,TRBJ1-4,TRBV6-5,TGTGCCAGCAGTTTACAGGGGTCGGGTAATGAAAAACTGTTTTTT,CASSLQGSGNEKLFF
-,TRBD2,16,TRBJ2-6,TRBV5-6,TGTGCCAGCAGCTTTAGACTAGCGGGGGGAGGCCACGTCCTGACTTTC,CASSFRLAGGGHVLTF
once,TRBD1,16,TRBJ2-5,TRBV19,TGTGCCAGTAGTCGAAAGGGACAGAACCTAAAAGAGACCCAGTACTTC,CASSRKGQNLKETQYF
-,-,15,TRBJ1-1,TRBV27,TGTGCCAGCAGTTATTCCGCCGCGATGAACACTGAAGCTTTCTTT,CASSYSAAMNTEAFF
-,TRBD2,13,TRBJ2-1,TRBV5-4,TGTGCCAGCAGATTGAGCGGGGCCAATGAGCAGTTCTTC,CASRLSGANEQFF
once,TRBD2,16,TRBJ2-3,TRBV5-1,TGCGCCAGCAGCTTGAGGCCTAGCGGGGGTGCGAATACGCAGTATTTT,CASSLRPSGGANTQYF
-,-,12,TRBJ2-3,TRBV2,TGTGCCAGCAGGGATGACAGAGATACGCAGTATTTT,CASRDDRDTQYF
-,-,14,TRBJ1-2,TRBV5-1,TGCGCCAGCAGCTTGGTGGTGCAGGACAATGGCTACACCTTC,CASSLVVQDNGYTF
-,TRBD2,16,TRBJ2-3,TRBV10-3,TGTGCCATCAGGAAAGGGACTAGCGGGGTCACAGATACGCAGTATTTT,CAIRKGTSGVTDTQYF
-,-,17,TRBJ1-3,TRBV27,TGTGCCAGCAGTGTCCGGGTCTTGCTGGCTTGTGGAAACACCATATATTTT,CASSVRVLLACGNTIYF
-,TRBD1,13,TRBJ1-2,TRBV6-5,TGTGCCAGCAACAGGGGAGGAAACTATGGCTACACCTTC,CASNRGGNYGYTF